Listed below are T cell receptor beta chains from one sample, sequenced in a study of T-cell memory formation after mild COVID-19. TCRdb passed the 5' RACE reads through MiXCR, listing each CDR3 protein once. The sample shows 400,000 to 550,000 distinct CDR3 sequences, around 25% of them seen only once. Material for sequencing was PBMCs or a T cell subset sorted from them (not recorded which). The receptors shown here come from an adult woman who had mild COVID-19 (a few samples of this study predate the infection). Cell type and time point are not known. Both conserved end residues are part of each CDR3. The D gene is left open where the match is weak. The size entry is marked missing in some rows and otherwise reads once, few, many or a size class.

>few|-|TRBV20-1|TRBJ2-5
CSARANSVETQYF
TGCAGTGCTAGAGCCAACTCGGTGGAGACCCAGTACTTC
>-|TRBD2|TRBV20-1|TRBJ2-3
CSARRGTSGSYTDTQYF
TGCAGTGCTAGACGGGGGACTAGCGGGTCCTACACAGATACGCAGTATTTT
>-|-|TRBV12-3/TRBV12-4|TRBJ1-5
CASSRLGLGNQPQHF
TGTGCCAGCAGCCGATTGGGACTGGGCAATCAGCCCCAGCATTTT
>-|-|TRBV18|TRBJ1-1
CASSPGSGMNTEAFF
TGTGCCAGCTCACCAGGTAGTGGGATGAACACTGAAGCTTTCTTT
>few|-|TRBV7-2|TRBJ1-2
CASSSDRYYGYTF
TGTGCCAGCAGTTCTGACAGATACTATGGCTACACCTTC
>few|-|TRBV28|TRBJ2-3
CASSIQGKSTDTQYF
TGTGCCAGCAGTATTCAGGGGAAAAGCACAGATACGCAGTATTTT
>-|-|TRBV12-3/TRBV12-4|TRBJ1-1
CASSLLLVERAFF
TGTGCCAGCAGTTTACTTCTCGTGGAGCGAGCTTTCTTT
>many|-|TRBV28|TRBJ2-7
CATMSEQYF
TGTGCCACTATGAGCGAGCAGTACTTC
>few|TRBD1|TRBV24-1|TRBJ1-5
CATSDSGTANNQPQHF
TGTGCCACCAGTGACTCCGGGACAGCAAACAATCAGCCCCAGCATTTT
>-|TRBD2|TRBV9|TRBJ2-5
CASSVDPGGRETQYF
TGTGCCAGCAGCGTAGATCCGGGAGGGCGAGAGACCCAGTACTTC
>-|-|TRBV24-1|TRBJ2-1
CATSEATRSSYNEQFF
TGTGCCACCAGTGAAGCGACCCGCAGCTCCTACAATGAGCAGTTCTTC
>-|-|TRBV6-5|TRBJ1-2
CASSAYGYHYGYTF
TGTGCCAGCAGTGCCTACGGGTACCACTATGGCTACACCTTC
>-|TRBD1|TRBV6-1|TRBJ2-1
CASRDGQAPSYNEQFF
TGTGCCAGCAGAGACGGACAGGCGCCTTCCTACAATGAGCAGTTCTTC
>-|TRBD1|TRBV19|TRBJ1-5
CASKETGGFQPQHF
TGTGCCAGTAAAGAGACAGGGGGTTTTCAGCCCCAGCATTTT
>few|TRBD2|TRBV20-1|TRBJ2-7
CSASGTSEREQYF
TGCAGTGCATCCGGGACTAGCGAGCGGGAGCAGTACTTC
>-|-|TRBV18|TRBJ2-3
CASSLNGPPKFAGQRDTQYF
TGTGCCAGCTCACTTAACGGCCCACCTAAATTCGCGGGGCAAAGGGATACGCAGTATTTT
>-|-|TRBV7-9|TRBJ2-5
CASSRQAWGRGLETQYF
TGTGCCAGCAGCCGCCAGGCCTGGGGTCGGGGCTTAGAGACCCAGTACTTC
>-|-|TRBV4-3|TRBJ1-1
CASAFGTGITEAFF
TGCGCCAGCGCCTTCGGGACTGGGATCACTGAAGCTTTCTTT
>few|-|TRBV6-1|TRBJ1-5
CASQTDGPYSNQPQHF
TGTGCCAGCCAGACCGACGGACCGTATAGCAATCAGCCCCAGCATTTT
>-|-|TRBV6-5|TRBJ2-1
CASSSWPSYNEQFF
TGTGCCAGCAGCTCGTGGCCCTCCTACAATGAGCAGTTCTTC